The clone carrying this TCR beta chain appeared many times. Its antigen is not known. TCRdb fed the 5' RACE reads into MiXCR, producing one record per CDR3 protein. The sample contains 45,000 to 50,000 distinct CDR3 sequences, 4.5% to 7% of which appear only once. The sample originates from a study of early T cells in non-severe SARS-CoV-2 infection. Study-level findings and limits: VDJdb matching favored anti-spike CD8 responses, missing private and CD4 specificities.

The receptor's source is an adult who was a healthcare worker with PCR-confirmed SARS-CoV-2 infection or an uninfected control (not recorded which). The material sequenced was whole blood.

CDR3 DNA: TGCAGTGCTAGAGTGGGGTTAGCGGGGGCTCACTTAATACCCTCCTACGAGCAGTACTTC. It translates to CSARVGLAGAHLIPSYEQYF. This chain joins TRBV20-1 and TRBJ2-7; TRBD2 matches 9 bases. The V gene end was trimmed by 1 base and the J gene end by 0 bases; junction bases not matched to a gene: 19. The CDR3 loop spans 20 amino acids. CDR1 and CDR2 from the germline V gene are DFQATT and SNEGSKA (reference sequence).